This T cell receptor (beta chain) was captured in a study of CD4 and CD8 cells across lung adenocarcinoma regions. TCRdb recomputed calls from the PCR reads with MiXCR, one row per CDR3 protein. The sample carries 11,000 or so distinct CDR3 sequences, 53% recorded once. With respect to this clonotype: A read error may account for a junction end that differs from germline.

Germline V lookup: CDR1 SGHTA, CDR2 FQGNSA. The CDR3 loop spans 15 amino acids. Specimen: CD8+ T cells from the center of a lung tumor. V and J are TRBV7-2 and TRBJ2-3, with TRBD2 identical over 7 bases. The TCR sequence derives from a female donor with lung adenocarcinoma. The CD4 and CD8 labels of this study may be unreliable. The CDR3 DNA reads as TGTGCCAGCAGCCTGGGAGGGTGCGCCAAAGATATGCAGTATTTT. This sequence encodes CASSLGGCAKDMQYF.